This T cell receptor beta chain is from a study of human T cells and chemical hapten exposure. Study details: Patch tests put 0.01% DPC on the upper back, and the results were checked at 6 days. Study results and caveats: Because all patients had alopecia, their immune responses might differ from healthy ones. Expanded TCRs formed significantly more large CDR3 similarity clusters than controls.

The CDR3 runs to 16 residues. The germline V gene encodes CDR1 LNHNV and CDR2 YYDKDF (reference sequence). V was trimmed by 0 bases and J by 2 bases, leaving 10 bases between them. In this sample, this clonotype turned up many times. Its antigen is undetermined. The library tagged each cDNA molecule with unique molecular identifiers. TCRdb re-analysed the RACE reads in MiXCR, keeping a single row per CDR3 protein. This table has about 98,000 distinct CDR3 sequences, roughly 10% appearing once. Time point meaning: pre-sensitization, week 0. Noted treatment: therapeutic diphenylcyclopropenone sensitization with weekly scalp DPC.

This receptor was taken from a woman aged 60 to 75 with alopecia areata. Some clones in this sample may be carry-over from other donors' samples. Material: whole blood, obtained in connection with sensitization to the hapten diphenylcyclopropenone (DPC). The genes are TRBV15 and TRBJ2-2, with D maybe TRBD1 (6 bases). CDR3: CATSRDTGTNTGELFF. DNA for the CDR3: TGTGCCACCAGCAGAGATACGGGGACAAACACCGGGGAGCTGTTTTTT.